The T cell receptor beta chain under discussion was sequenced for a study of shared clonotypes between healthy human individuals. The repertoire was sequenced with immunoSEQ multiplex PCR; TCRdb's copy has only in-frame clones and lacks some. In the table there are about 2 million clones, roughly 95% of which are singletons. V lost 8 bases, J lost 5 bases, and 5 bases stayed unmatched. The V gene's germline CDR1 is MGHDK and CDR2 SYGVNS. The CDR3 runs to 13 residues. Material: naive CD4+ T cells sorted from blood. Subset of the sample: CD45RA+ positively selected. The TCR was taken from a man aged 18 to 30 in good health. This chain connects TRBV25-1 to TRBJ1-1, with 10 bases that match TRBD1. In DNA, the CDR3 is TGTGCCAGCGGCGAGGACAGGGGGACTGAAGCTTTCTTT. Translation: CASGEDRGTEAFF.